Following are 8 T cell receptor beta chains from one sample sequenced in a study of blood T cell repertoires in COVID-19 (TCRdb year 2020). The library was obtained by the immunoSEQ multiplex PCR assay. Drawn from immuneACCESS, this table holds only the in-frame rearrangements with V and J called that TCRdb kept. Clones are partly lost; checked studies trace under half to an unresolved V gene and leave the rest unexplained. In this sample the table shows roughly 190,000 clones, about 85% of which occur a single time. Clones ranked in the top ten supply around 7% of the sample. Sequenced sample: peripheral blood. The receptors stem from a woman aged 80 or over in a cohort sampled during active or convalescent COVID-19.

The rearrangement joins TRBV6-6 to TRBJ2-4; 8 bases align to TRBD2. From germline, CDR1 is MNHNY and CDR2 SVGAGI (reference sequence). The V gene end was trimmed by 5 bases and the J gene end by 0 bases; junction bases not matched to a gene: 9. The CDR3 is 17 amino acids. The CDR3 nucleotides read TGTGCCAGCAGTCGGGGGGGGGCAGTTCAAGCCAAAAACATTCAGTACTTC. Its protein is CASSRGGAVQAKNIQYF.

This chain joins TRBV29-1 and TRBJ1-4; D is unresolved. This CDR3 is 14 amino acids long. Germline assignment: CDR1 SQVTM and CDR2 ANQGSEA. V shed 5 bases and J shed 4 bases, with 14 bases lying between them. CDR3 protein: CSVSLAGDNEKLFF. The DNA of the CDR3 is TGCAGCGTTAGCCTTGCGGGAGATAATGAAAAACTGTTTTTT.

CDR3 nucleotide sequence: TGTGCCAGCAGTCCCGGGGGATGGAGTGAGACCCAGTACTTC. Translated: CASSPGGWSETQYF. The V call is TRBV28, the J call TRBJ2-5; TRBD2 might be the D (6 bases). Trimming shortened V by 5 bases and J by 5 bases, and 15 bases separated the two germline ends. The CDR3 consists of 14 residues. Germline lookup yields CDR1 MDHEN and CDR2 SYDVKM.

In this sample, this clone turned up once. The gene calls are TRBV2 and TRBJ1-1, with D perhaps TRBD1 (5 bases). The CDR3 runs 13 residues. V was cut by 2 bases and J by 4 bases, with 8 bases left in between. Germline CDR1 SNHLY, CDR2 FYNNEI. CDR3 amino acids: CASSEQGSTEAFF. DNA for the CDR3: TGTGCCAGCAGTGAACAGGGATCCACTGAAGCTTTCTTT.

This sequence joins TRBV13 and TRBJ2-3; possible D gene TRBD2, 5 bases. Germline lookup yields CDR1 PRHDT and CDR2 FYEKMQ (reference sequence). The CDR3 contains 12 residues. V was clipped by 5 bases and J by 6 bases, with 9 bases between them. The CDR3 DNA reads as TGTGCCAGCAGCCGCGGGCTCGATACGCAGTATTTT. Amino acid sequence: CASSRGLDTQYF.

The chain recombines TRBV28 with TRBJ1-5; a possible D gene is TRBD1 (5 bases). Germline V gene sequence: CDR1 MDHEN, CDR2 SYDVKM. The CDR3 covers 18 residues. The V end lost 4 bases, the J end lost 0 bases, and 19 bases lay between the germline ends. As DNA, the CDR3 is TGTGCCAGCAGTTCTAGGGGCTCGGACACCAATAGCAATCAGCCCCAGCATTTT. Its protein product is CASSSRGSDTNSNQPQHF.

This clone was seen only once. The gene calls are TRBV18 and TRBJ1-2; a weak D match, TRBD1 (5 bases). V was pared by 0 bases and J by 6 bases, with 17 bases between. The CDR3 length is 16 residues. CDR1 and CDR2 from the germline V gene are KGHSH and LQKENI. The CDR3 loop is CASSPPGVRVGNGYTF. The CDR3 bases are TGTGCCAGCTCACCACCGGGTGTCAGGGTGGGAAATGGCTACACCTTC.

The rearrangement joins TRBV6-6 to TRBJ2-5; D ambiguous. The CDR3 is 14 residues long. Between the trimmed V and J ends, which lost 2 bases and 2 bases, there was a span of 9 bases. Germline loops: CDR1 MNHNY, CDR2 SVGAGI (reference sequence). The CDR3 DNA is TGTGCCAGCAGTTACGGCCGTAATCAAGAGACCCAGTACTTC. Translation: CASSYGRNQETQYF.